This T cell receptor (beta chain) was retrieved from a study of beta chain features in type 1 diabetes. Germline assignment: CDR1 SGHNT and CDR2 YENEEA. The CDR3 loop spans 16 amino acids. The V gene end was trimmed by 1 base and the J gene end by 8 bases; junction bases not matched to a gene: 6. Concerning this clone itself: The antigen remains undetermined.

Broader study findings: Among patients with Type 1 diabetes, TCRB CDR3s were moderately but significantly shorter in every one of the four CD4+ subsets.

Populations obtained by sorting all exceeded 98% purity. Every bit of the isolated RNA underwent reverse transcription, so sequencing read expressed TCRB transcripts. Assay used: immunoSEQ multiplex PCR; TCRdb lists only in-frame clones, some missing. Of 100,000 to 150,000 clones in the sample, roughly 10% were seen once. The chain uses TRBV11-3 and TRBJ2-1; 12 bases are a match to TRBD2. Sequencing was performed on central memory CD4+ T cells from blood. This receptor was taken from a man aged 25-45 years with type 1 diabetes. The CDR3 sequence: CASSLATSGGHDEQFF. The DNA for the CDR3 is TGTGCCAGCAGCTTAGCGACTAGCGGGGGCCACGATGAGCAGTTCTTC. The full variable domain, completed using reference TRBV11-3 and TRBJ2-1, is EAGVVQSPRYKIIEKKQPVAFWCNPISGHNTLYWYLQNLGQGPELLIRYENEEAVDDSQLPKDRFSAERLKGVDSTLKIQPAELGDSAVYLCASSLATSGGHDEQFFGPGTRLTVL.